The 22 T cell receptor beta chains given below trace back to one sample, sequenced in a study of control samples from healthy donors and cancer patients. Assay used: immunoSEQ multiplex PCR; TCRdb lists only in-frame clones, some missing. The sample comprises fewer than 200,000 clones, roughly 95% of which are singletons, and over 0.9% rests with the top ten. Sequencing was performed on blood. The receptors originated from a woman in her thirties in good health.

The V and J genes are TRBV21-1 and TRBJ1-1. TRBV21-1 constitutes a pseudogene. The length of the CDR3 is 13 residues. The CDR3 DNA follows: TGTGCCAGCAGCCCCGAGGAGGGGACTGAAGCTTTCTTT. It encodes CASSPEEGTEAFF.

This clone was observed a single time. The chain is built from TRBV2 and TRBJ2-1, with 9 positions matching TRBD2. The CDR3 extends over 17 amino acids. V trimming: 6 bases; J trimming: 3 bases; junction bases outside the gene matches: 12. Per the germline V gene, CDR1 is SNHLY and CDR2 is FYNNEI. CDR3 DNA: TGTGCCAGCAGGGATAAGACTAGCGGAGGTTTCTACAATGAGCAGTTCTTC. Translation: CASRDKTSGGFYNEQFF.

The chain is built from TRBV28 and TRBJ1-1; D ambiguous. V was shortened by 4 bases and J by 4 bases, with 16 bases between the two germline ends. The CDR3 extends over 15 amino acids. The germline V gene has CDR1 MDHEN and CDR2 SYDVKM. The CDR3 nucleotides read TGTGCCAGCAGTTCACTTTCAACATGGGGCACTGAAGCTTTCTTT. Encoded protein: CASSSLSTWGTEAFF.

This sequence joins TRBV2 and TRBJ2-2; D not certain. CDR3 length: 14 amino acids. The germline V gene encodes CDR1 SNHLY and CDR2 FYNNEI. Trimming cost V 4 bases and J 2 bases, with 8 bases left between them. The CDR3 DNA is TGTGCCAGCAGTGTTAGGAGAAACACCGGGGAGCTGTTTTTT. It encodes CASSVRRNTGELFF.

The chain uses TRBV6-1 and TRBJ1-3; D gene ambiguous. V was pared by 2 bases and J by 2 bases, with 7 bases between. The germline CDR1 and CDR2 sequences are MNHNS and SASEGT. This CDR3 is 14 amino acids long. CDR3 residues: CASSETVAGNTIYF. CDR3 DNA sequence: TGTGCCAGCAGTGAAACGGTGGCTGGAAACACCATATATTTT.

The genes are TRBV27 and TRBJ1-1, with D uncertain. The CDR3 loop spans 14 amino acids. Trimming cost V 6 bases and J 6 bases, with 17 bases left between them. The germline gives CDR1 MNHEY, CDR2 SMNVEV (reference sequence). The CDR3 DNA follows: TGTGCCAGCAGCCGTCAGATTACCAGCTCTGAAGCTTTCTTT. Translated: CASSRQITSSEAFF.

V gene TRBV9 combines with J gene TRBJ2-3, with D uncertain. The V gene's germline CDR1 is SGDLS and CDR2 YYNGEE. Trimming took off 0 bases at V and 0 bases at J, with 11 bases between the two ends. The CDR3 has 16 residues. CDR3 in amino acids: CASSVGSSLSTDTQYF. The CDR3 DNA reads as TGTGCCAGCAGCGTAGGGTCTTCCTTGAGCACAGATACGCAGTATTTT. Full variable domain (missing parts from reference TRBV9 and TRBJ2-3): DSGVTQTPKHLITATGQRVTLRCSPRSGDLSVYWYQQSLDQGLQFLIQYYNGEERAKGNILERFSAQQFPDLHSELNLSSLELGDSALYFCASSVGSSLSTDTQYFGPGTRLTVL.

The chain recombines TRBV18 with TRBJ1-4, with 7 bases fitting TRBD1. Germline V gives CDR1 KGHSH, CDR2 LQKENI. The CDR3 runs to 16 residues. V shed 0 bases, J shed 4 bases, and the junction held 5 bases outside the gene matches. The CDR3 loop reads CASSPPNRGINEKLFF. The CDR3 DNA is TGTGCCAGCTCACCACCAAACAGGGGCATTAATGAAAAACTGTTTTTT.

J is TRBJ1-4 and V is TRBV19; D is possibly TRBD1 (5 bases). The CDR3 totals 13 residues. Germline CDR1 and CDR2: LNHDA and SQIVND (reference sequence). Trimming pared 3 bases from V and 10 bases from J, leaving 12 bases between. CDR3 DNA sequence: TGTGCCAGTAGTATTGGTCAGGGAGGAAAACTGTTTTTT. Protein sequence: CASSIGQGGKLFF.

CDR3: CASSKGLQRVVGNTIYF. The CDR3 bases are TGTGCCAGCAGCAAGGGGCTCCAGAGGGTGGTAGGAAACACCATATATTTT. The gene calls are TRBV21-1 and TRBJ1-3. TRBV21-1 is shown as a pseudogene. This CDR3 is 17 amino acids long.

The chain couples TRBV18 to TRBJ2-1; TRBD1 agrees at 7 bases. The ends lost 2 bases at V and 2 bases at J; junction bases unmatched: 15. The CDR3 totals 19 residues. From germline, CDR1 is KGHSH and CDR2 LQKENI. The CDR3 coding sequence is TGTGCCAGCTCACCAGGGGACAGCCTCTTCATAAACGCCTACAATGAGCAGTTCTTC. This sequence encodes CASSPGDSLFINAYNEQFF.

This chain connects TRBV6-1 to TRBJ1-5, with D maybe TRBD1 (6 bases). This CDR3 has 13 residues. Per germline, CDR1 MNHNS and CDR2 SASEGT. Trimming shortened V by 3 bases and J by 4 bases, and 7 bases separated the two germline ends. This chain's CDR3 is CASSDTGNQPQHF. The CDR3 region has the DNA TGTGCCAGCAGTGATACAGGGAATCAGCCCCAGCATTTT.

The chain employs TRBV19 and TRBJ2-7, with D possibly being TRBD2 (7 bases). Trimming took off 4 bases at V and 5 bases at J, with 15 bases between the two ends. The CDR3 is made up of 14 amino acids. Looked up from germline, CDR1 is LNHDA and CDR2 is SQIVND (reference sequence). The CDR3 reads CASSTPGGLNEQYF. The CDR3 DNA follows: TGTGCCAGTAGTACCCCCGGGGGGCTCAACGAGCAGTACTTC.

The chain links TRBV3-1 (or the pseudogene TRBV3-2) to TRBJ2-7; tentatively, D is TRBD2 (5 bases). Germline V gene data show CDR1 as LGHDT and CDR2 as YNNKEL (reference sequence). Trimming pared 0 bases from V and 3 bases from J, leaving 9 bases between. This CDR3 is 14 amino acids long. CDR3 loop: CASSQEVSGYEQYF. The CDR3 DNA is TGTGCCAGCAGCCAAGAGGTGAGCGGCTACGAGCAGTACTTC.

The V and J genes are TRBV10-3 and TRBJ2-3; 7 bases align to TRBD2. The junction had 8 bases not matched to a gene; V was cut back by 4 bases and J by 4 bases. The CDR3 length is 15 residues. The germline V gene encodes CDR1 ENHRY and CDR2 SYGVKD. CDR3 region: CAISGGGGPPDTQYF. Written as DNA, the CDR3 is TGTGCCATCAGTGGTGGGGGAGGGCCCCCAGATACGCAGTATTTT.

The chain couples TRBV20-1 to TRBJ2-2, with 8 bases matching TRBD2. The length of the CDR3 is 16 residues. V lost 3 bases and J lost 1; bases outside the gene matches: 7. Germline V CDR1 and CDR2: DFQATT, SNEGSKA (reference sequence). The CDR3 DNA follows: TGCAGTGCTAGTCGGCCGGCGGGAGGGAACACCGGGGAGCTGTTTTTT. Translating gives CSASRPAGGNTGELFF.

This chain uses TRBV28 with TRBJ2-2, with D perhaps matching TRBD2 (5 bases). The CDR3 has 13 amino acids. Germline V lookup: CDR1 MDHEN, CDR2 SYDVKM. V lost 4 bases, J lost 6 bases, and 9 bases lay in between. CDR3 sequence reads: CASSWGVAGELFF. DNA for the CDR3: TGTGCCAGCAGTTGGGGAGTTGCCGGGGAGCTGTTTTTT.

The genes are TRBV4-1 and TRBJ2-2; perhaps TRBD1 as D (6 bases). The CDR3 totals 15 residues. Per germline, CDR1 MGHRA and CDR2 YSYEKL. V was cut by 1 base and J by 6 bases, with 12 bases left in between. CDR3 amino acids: CASSQGQGIPGELFF. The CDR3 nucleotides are TGCGCCAGCAGCCAAGGGCAGGGGATCCCCGGGGAGCTGTTTTTT.

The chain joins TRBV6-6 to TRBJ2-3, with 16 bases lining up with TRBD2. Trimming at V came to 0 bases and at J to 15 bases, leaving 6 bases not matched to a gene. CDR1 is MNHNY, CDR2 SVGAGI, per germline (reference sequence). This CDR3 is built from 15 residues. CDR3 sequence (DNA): TGTGCCAGCAGTTACTCCGGGACTAGCGGGAGGGCCAATTATTTT. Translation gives CASSYSGTSGRANYF.

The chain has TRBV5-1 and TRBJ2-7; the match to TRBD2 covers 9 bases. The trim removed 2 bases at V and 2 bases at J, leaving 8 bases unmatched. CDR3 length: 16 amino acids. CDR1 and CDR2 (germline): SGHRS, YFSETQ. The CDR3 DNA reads TGCGCCAGCAGCTTCCACCTAGCGGGACGTCCCTACGAGCAGTACTTC. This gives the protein CASSFHLAGRPYEQYF.

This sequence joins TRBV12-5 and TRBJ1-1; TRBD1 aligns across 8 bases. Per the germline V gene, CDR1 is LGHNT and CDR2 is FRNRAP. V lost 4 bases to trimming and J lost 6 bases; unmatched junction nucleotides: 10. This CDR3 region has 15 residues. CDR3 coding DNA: TGTGCTAGTGGTTCCCCTCCAGGACAGGGCCCTGAAGCTTTCTTT. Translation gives CASGSPPGQGPEAFF.

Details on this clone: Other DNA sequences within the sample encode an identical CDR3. CDR3 residues: CASSLRGGNEKLFF. In DNA, the CDR3 is TGTGCCAGCAGTTTAAGAGGGGGCAATGAAAAACTGTTTTTT. The chain combines TRBV28 with TRBJ1-4; 7 bases map to TRBD1. V shed 2 bases and J 5 bases; nucleotides not matched to a gene: 2. There are 14 residues in the CDR3. Germline CDR1 is MDHEN and CDR2 is SYDVKM. Complete variable domain (other parts from reference TRBV28 and TRBJ1-4): DVKVTQSSRYLVKRTGEKVFLECVQDMDHENMFWYRQDPGLGLRLIYFSYDVKMKEKGDIPEGYSVSREKKERFSLILESASTNQTSMYLCASSLRGGNEKLFFGSGTQLSVL.